These T cell receptor beta chains were read from a single sample in a study of identical twins. TCRdb used MiXCR to reprocess the 5' RACE reads, holding one entry per CDR3 protein. The sample yields about 240,000 distinct CDR3 sequences, roughly 7.5% seen once. Separately, the same data were catalogued under a study of yellow fever vaccine responses in identical twins.

Sequencing was done on a sample of CD8+ T cells sorted from blood. These receptors were obtained from a woman younger than 30 in good health. The CDR3 runs from the conserved cysteine through the conserved F or W. The D gene is left open where the match is weak. Part of the rows lack a size; the others show once, few, many or a class for expanded clones.

D	J	size	V	DNA	CDR3
TRBD1	TRBJ1-3	few	TRBV2	TGTGCCAGCAGAGGACAGGGTGGGGGAAACACCATATATTTT	CASRGQGGGNTIYF
-	TRBJ2-1	few	TRBV4-1	TGCGCCAGCAGCGCGCGAGAGGGCAATGAGCAGTTCTTC	CASSAREGNEQFF
-	TRBJ2-7	-	TRBV6-5	TGTTCCAGCAGTTACGGAGGGCCCTCCTACGAGCAGTACTTC	CSSSYGGPSYEQYF
-	TRBJ1-4	many	TRBV7-9	TGTGCCAGCAGCACACTGACAGGAATGCGAGAAAAACTGTTTTTT	CASSTLTGMREKLFF
TRBD2	TRBJ2-2	-	TRBV24-1	TGTGCCACCAGTGAATACAGGACTAGCGCGAACACCGGGGAGCTGTTTTTT	CATSEYRTSANTGELFF
-	TRBJ2-3	few	TRBV3-1	TGTGCCAGCAGCCCAAGTGAACGCCCGATCACAGATACGCAGTATTTT	CASSPSERPITDTQYF
-	TRBJ2-6	-	TRBV7-9	TGTGCCAGCAGCTTCTCCTTACAGGGACCGATCGTCCTGACTTTC	CASSFSLQGPIVLTF
TRBD2	TRBJ2-1	few	TRBV12-3/TRBV12-4	TGTGCCAGCAGCGGGACTAGCGAATCCTACAATGAGCAGTTCTTC	CASSGTSESYNEQFF
TRBD2	TRBJ2-5	many	TRBV28	TGTGCCAGCAGTTTAGCGGGGGGATTACAAGAGACCCAGTACTTC	CASSLAGGLQETQYF
-	TRBJ2-3	many	TRBV28	TGTGCCAGCGGCTTAGGGGGGGCCACAGATACGCAGTATTTT	CASGLGGATDTQYF
-	TRBJ2-2	many	TRBV6-1	TGTGCCAGCAGTGTGGCCAACACCGGGGAGCTGTTTTTT	CASSVANTGELFF
-	TRBJ1-5	-	TRBV12-3/TRBV12-4	TGTGCCAGCACCCCGGGGGATAGCAATCAGCCCCAGCATTTT	CASTPGDSNQPQHF
-	TRBJ1-5	-	TRBV12-2	TGTGCAAGTCGCTTAGCGGGACACATAAGTTATTTT	CASRLAGHISYF
TRBD1	TRBJ1-2	few	TRBV12-3/TRBV12-4	TGTGCCAGCAGTTTTAGATCGCCTCGAAGACAGGGGAACTATGGCTACACCTTC	CASSFRSPRRQGNYGYTF
-	TRBJ1-2	-	TRBV14	TGTGCCAGCAGCCAAACCGGACAGTTAAACTATGGCTACACCTTC	CASSQTGQLNYGYTF
-	TRBJ2-2	-	TRBV5-5	TGTGCCATCAGACCTGAGAACACCGGGGAGCTGTTTTTT	CAIRPENTGELFF
TRBD2	TRBJ2-3	few	TRBV5-5	TGTGCCAGCAGCTTGTACCGGGGGGGCACAGATACGCAGTATTTT	CASSLYRGGTDTQYF
-	TRBJ1-5	-	TRBV14	TGTGCCAGCATCTCAGGGGGCAATCAGCCCCAGCATTTT	CASISGGNQPQHF
TRBD1	TRBJ2-7	-	TRBV4-1	TGCGCCAGCAGCCAGGTCACCGGGACAGGGTTCTACGTGCAGTACTTC	CASSQVTGTGFYVQYF
-	TRBJ2-7	-	TRBV27	TGTGCCAGCAGTTTCCCGGGTGCCGAGCAGTACTTC	CASSFPGAEQYF
TRBD2	TRBJ2-3	-	TRBV11-2	TGTGCCAGCAGCTTCCCCCGGGGGGGGGCGGGGAGCACAGATACGCAGTATTTT	CASSFPRGGAGSTDTQYF
TRBD1	TRBJ1-2	-	TRBV4-2	TGTGCCAGCAGCCAAGAAGGCCATCCGGGACAGGGGTGGTATGGCTACACCTTC	CASSQEGHPGQGWYGYTF
-	TRBJ2-7	few	TRBV7-9	TGTGCCAGCAGCCCCCCGGGGGAGCAGTACTTC	CASSPPGEQYF
TRBD2	TRBJ2-1	few	TRBV20-1	TGCAGTGCTAGACTGCTAGCGGGAGTTGAGCAGTTCTTC	CSARLLAGVEQFF
-	TRBJ1-1	few	TRBV2	TGTGCCAGCATACAGACTTACACTGAAGCTTTCTTT	CASIQTYTEAFF
-	TRBJ2-1	-	TRBV27	TGTGCCACCCAGCACTACAATGAGCAGTTCTTC	CATQHYNEQFF
-	TRBJ2-5	few	TRBV6-5	TGTGCCAGCAGTTACTCCCTCCCTCTTGGGTCTCAGGAGACCCAGTACTTC	CASSYSLPLGSQETQYF
TRBD2	TRBJ2-3	few	TRBV7-3	TGTGCCAGCAGCACAGCGGGAGATGGAGATACGCAGTATTTT	CASSTAGDGDTQYF
-	TRBJ2-5	many	TRBV4-2	TGTGCCAGCAGCCAAGAAGAGACCCAGTACTTC	CASSQEETQYF
-	TRBJ2-3	many	TRBV5-1	TGCGCCAGCAGCTTGGGGGGCTTCACAGATACGCAGTATTTT	CASSLGGFTDTQYF
TRBD1	TRBJ1-4	-	TRBV12-3/TRBV12-4	TGTGCCAGCAGCCTGGGACAGGGGGCTGCTAATGAAAAACTGTTTTTT	CASSLGQGAANEKLFF
-	TRBJ2-5	-	TRBV7-2	TGTGCCAGCGCACTTCGGACAGCGCAAGAGACCCAGTACTTC	CASALRTAQETQYF
-	TRBJ1-3	many	TRBV12-3/TRBV12-4	TGTGCCAGCAGTGGATGGCGGGCCGAGGAGTCTGGAAACACCATATATTTT	CASSGWRAEESGNTIYF
TRBD1	TRBJ2-1	-	TRBV10-2	TGCGCCAGCAGTGAGATTACCGGGACAGGGGAGTTCTTC	CASSEITGTGEFF
-	TRBJ2-3	many	TRBV29-1	TGCAGCGTCCCAGGGATCCCAGATACGCAGTATTTT	CSVPGIPDTQYF
-	TRBJ1-2	-	TRBV19	TGTGCCAGTAGTATAGGCACCGTCGGCTACACCTTC	CASSIGTVGYTF
-	TRBJ2-1	-	TRBV5-1	TGCGCCAGCAGCTTGGAGGCACTAGCTCGGAATGAGCAGTTCTTC	CASSLEALARNEQFF
TRBD1	TRBJ2-7	many	TRBV7-9	TGTGCCAGCAGCTTAGCGACAGGGATCTACGAGCAGTACTTC	CASSLATGIYEQYF
TRBD1	TRBJ2-1	-	TRBV24-1	TGTGCCACCAGTGATTTGGTGGCCGGGACAGGGCAGTGGTATGAGCAGTTCTTC	CATSDLVAGTGQWYEQFF
TRBD1	TRBJ1-1	many	TRBV7-9	TGTGCCAGCAGCTCACCCTCCAGGGGGCACACTGAAGCTTTCTTT	CASSSPSRGHTEAFF
-	TRBJ2-7	few	TRBV12-3/TRBV12-4	TGTGCCAGCAGTTTCTCGGGGTTAGGGTACGAGCAGTACTTC	CASSFSGLGYEQYF
-	TRBJ1-2	many	TRBV7-9	TGTGCCAGCACGCCCGACTATGGCTACACCTTC	CASTPDYGYTF
TRBD1	TRBJ1-4	-	TRBV7-9	TGTGCCAGCAGCTCTCCGGGGACAGGGGAACGTGAAAAACTGTTTTTT	CASSSPGTGEREKLFF